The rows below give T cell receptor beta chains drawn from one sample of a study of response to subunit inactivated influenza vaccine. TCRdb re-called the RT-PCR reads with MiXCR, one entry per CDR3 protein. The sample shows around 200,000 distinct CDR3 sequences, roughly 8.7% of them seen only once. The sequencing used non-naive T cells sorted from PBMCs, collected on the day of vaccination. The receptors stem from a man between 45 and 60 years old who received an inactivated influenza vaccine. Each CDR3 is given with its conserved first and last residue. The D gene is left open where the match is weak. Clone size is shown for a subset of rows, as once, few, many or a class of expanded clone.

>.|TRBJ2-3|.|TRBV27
TGTGCCAGCAGGTCCTCGGTCAACACAGATACGCAGTATTTT
CASRSSVNTDTQYF
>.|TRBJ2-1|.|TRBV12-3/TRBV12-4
TGTGCCTGCAGGCGAGTCGGAGGGGCCGCCAAGTCCTCCTACAATGAGCAGTTCTTC
CACRRVGGAAKSSYNEQFF
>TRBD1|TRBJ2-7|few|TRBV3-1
TGTGCCAGCAGCCGCACCGGGACAGGGGGCCACGAGCAGTACTTC
CASSRTGTGGHEQYF
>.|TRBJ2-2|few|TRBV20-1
TGCAGTGCTAGTTCGGAGGCCGGGGAGCTGTTTTTT
CSASSEAGELFF
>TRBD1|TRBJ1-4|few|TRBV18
TGTGCCAGCTCATCCGGGACAGGGGTTATTGAAAAACTGTTTTTT
CASSSGTGVIEKLFF
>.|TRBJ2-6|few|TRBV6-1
TGTGCCAGCAGTGAAGTTTTTTGGGCTGGGGCCAACGTCCTGACTTTC
CASSEVFWAGANVLTF
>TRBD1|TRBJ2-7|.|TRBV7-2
TGTGCCAGCAGCTGGGACAGGGGTCCCTACGAGCAGTACTTC
CASSWDRGPYEQYF
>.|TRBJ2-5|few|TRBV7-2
TGTGCCAGCAGCTTAGGGGCCTCGTGGGGGGAGACCCAGTACTTC
CASSLGASWGETQYF
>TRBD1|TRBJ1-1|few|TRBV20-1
TGCAGTGCTTCTGACAGGGGGCGGCCCGTAGGGTTCTACACTGAAGCTTTCTTT
CSASDRGRPVGFYTEAFF
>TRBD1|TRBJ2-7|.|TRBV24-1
TGTGCCACCAGTGAACCCGGGACAGGTTTAAACTTC
CATSEPGTGLNF
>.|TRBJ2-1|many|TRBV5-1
TGCGCCAGCAGCTTGATGGCCTCGGGGAACAATGAGCAGTTCTTC
CASSLMASGNNEQFF
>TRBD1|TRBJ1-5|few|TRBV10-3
TGTGCCATCAGCCAGACAGGGGAGCAGCCCCAGCATTTT
CAISQTGEQPQHF
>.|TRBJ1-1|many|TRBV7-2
TGTGCCAGCAGCTCTACATGGAACACTGAAGCTTTCTTT
CASSSTWNTEAFF
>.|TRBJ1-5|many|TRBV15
TGTGCCACCAGCAGCACCGGGACATACAATCAGCCCCAGCATTTT
CATSSTGTYNQPQHF
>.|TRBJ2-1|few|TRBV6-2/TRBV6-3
TGTGCCAGCAGTTACGAGCTATCTTCCTACAATGAGCAGTTCTTC
CASSYELSSYNEQFF
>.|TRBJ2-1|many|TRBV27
TGTGCCAGCAGTCCCAATCGGGGGCTCCGGGGCAGGTCCTACAATGAGCAGTTCTTC
CASSPNRGLRGRSYNEQFF
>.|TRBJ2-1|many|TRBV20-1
TGCAGTCCCAGCCCGGAGGCCAGGAATGAGCAGTTCTTC
CSPSPEARNEQFF
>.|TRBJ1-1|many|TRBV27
TGTGCCAGCAGTTTATACAGGAACACTGAAGCTTTCTTT
CASSLYRNTEAFF
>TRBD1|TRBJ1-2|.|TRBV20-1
TGCAGTGCTCCCCTTTTGATGGGACAGGGTTCTGGCTACACCTTC
CSAPLLMGQGSGYTF
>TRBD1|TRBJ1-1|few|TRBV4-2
TGTGCCAGCAGCCAGTTCACCGGGACAGAGAGGACTGAAGCTTTCTTT
CASSQFTGTERTEAFF
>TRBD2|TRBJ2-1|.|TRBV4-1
TGCGCCAGCAGCCAACCCACCGTCCTAGCGGGAGGGCCTAGGTTCTACAATGAGCAGTTCTTC
CASSQPTVLAGGPRFYNEQFF
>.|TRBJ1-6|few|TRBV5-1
TGCGCCAGCAGCTCCGGGAAAGGCGGTTCACCCCTCCACTTT
CASSSGKGGSPLHF
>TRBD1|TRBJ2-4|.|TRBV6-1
TGTGCCAGCAGCCTCGGGACAGGGATAGCCAAAAACATTCAGTACTTC
CASSLGTGIAKNIQYF
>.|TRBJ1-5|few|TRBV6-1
TGTGCCAGCAGCCACCTACCGGGGCAGCCCCAGCATTTT
CASSHLPGQPQHF
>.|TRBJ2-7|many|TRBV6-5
TGTGCCAGCAGTTACTTCTCAACAAGGGGAGGACCCTACGAGCAGTACTTC
CASSYFSTRGGPYEQYF
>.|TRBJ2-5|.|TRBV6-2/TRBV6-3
TGTGCCAGCAGTCCTACGATGTACCAAGAGACCCAGTACTTC
CASSPTMYQETQYF